The clone carrying this T cell receptor beta chain appeared once. Its antigen is not known. Pooling covered second doses at about 4 or about 12 weeks. These data belong to a study of T cell responses to AZD1222 COVID-19 vaccine. Overall study results and limits: Baseline seropositivity characterized only 5 to 7 AZD1222 recipients. The donor group comprised mostly white British people and more females; the analysis possibly underestimated clonal diversity.

Method: immunoSEQ multiplex PCR; TCRdb's copy keeps in-frame clones and lacks some. The table shows 150,000 or so clones, with 94% occurring only once. The input for sequencing was peripheral blood, taken 28 days after the second AZD1222 dose. This sequence was found in an adult who received the AZD1222 COVID-19 vaccine.

The chain's CDR3 is CASSLTGGISSYNSPLHF. CDR3 coding DNA: TGTGCCAGCAGCTTAACAGGGGGAATTAGCTCCTATAATTCACCCCTCCACTTT. V gene TRBV9 combines with J gene TRBJ1-6; 8 bases agree with TRBD1. Germline values: CDR1 SGDLS, CDR2 YYNGEE. The CDR3 runs 18 residues. Unmatched junction bases numbered 9, after V lost 4 bases and J lost 0 bases.